What follows is one T cell receptor beta chain and its context. Its cognate antigen is unknown. This entry is derived from a study of cytomegalovirus exposure and HLA in healthy donors. The primer mix had 60 Vbeta and 13 Jbeta primers. Per the original methods: About 11 million of the approximately 80 million unique TCR beta chains counted in a later analysis were shared. Generated by immunoSEQ multiplex PCR, the TCRdb table keeps only in-frame clones and is missing some. That table gives V, J and clone size, and the DNA gave D and trimming. The data contain roughly 200,000 clones, 85% to 90% of them singletons. Study results and caveats: Clonal expansion, a later analysis showed, was greater in HLA-associated TCR beta chains than in equally common others.

This receptor was identified in a woman under 30 in good health and CMV-seronegative. The sequencing input was PBMCs.

CDR3 sequence reads: CASSPSSGRRATDTQYF. DNA for the CDR3: TGTGCCAGCAGCCCGAGTAGCGGGAGGCGGGCGACAGATACGCAGTATTTT. This chain links TRBV5-4 with TRBJ2-3; TRBD2 matches 10 bases. The CDR3 spans 17 residues. Trimming removed 4 bases from V and 3 bases from J; junction bases left unmatched: 11. Germline CDR1 is SGHNT and CDR2 is YYREEE (reference sequence).